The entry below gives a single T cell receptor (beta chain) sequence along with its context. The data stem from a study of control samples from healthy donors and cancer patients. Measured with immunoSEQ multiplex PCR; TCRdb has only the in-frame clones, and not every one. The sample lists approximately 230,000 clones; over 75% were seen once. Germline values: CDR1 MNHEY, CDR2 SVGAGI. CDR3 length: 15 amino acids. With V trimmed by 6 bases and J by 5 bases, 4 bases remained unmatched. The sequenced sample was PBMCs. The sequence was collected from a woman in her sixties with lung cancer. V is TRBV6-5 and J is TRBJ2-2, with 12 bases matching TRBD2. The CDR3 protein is CASSFGTSGTGELFF. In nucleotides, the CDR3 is TGTGCCAGCAGCTTCGGGACTAGCGGGACCGGGGAGCTGTTTTTT.